A selection of T cell receptor beta chains follows, all from one sample in a study of cytomegalovirus exposure and HLA in healthy donors. The table came from immunoSEQ multiplex PCR; TCRdb's copy has only in-frame clones and leaves some out. The sample gives about 160,000 clones, 60% to 80% of which show up once; about 0.91% is in the top ten. Sequenced material: PBMCs. All receptors derive from a woman aged 45-60 years in good health and CMV-seropositive. CDR3s include the opening cysteine and the closing phenylalanine or tryptophan. A D gene is named only where the DNA matches it firmly. Not every row has a clone size; where given, it reads once, few, many or a size class.

CDR3 length	D gene	V gene	clone size	J gene	CDR3 DNA	CDR3 protein
14	TRBD1	TRBV14	.	TRBJ2-2	TGTGCCAGCACTAGAACGACAGGGGTCGGGGAGCTGTTTTTT	CASTRTTGVGELFF
16	.	TRBV10-3	few	TRBJ1-3	TGTGCCATCAGTGAGTCGGGGGGTGGAACTGGAAACACCATATATTTT	CAISESGGGTGNTIYF
17	.	TRBV18	.	TRBJ1-6	TGTGCCAGCTCACCACAAAGGGGAAGCTCCTATAATTCACCCCTCCACTTT	CASSPQRGSSYNSPLHF
12	TRBD1	TRBV30	few	TRBJ1-5	TGTGCCTGGAGTGTACAACAGGGGTCCCAGCATTTT	CAWSVQQGSQHF
15	TRBD2	TRBV29-1	.	TRBJ2-2	TGCAGCGTCGGTGGACTAGCGGGAGGAACCGGGGAGCTGTTTTTT	CSVGGLAGGTGELFF
12	.	TRBV9	.	TRBJ1-5	TGTGCCAGCAGCTCCGGTCGTCAGCCCCAGCATTTT	CASSSGRQPQHF
14	.	TRBV30	few	TRBJ1-1	TGTGCCTGGAGTGTATCGGGAGTGAACACTGAAGCTTTCTTT	CAWSVSGVNTEAFF
12	.	TRBV29-1	.	TRBJ1-1	TGCAGCGCCGGAGTCCGGAACACTGAAGCTTTCTTT	CSAGVRNTEAFF
11	.	TRBV28	.	TRBJ1-1	TGTGCCAGCAGCCGGAGGTTCGAAGCTTTCTTT	CASSRRFEAFF
14	.	TRBV19	.	TRBJ2-1	TGTGCCAGTAGCGACGATCAGGGTTCGGATGAGCAGTTCTTC	CASSDDQGSDEQFF
14	.	TRBV7-2	.	TRBJ2-7	TGTGCCAGCAGCTTTGGGGGGAACCACTACGAGCAGTACTTC	CASSFGGNHYEQYF
16	TRBD1	TRBV7-9	.	TRBJ2-2	TGTGCCAGCAGCTTATTTAGGGGGCGAAGGACCGGGGAGCTGTTTTTT	CASSLFRGRRTGELFF
13	.	TRBV19	.	TRBJ1-2	TGTGCCAGTAGTATAACAGGGTACGATGGCTACACCTTC	CASSITGYDGYTF
13	.	TRBV27	.	TRBJ2-7	TGTGCCAGCAGTTTAGGGCATGGCTACGAGCAGTACTTC	CASSLGHGYEQYF
17	.	TRBV28	.	TRBJ2-5	TGTGCCAGCAGTTTATTGGGCCTCGACGCCTCCCAAGAGACCCAGTACTTC	CASSLLGLDASQETQYF
15	.	TRBV7-9	once	TRBJ2-3	TGTGCCAGCAGCCCGGCAGGGCTATTTACAGATACGCAGTATTTT	CASSPAGLFTDTQYF
16	TRBD2	TRBV7-2	few	TRBJ2-1	TGTGCCAGCAGCTACAGACTAGCGGGACAGAGCAATGAGCAGTTCTTC	CASSYRLAGQSNEQFF
15	.	TRBV6-1	once	TRBJ1-3	TGTGCCAGCAGGGTTCAGGCCTCCTCTGGAAACACCATATATTTT	CASRVQASSGNTIYF
14	.	TRBV30	.	TRBJ1-5	TGTGCCTGGAGTGTTGGACAGACTAATCAGCCCCAGCATTTT	CAWSVGQTNQPQHF
14	TRBD2	TRBV10-3	once	TRBJ2-1	TGTGCCATCAGTGCGCTAGCGGAAGACAATGAGCAGTTCTTC	CAISALAEDNEQFF
15	.	TRBV12-5	.	TRBJ2-5	TGTGCTAGTGGTTCGCTAATTTCGGGAGTTGAGACCCAGTACTTC	CASGSLISGVETQYF
13	.	TRBV7-7	.	TRBJ1-5	TGTGCTAGCAGCCCAGGACTCGATCAGCCCCAGCATTTT	CASSPGLDQPQHF
16	.	TRBV19	.	TRBJ1-5	TGTGCCAGTAGTATCGTAGGGACCAGGGGAAATCAGCCCCAGCATTTT	CASSIVGTRGNQPQHF
16	.	TRBV5-4	.	TRBJ1-6	TGTGCCAGCAGCTCAACACAGGGTAGCTATAATTCACCCCTCCACTTT	CASSSTQGSYNSPLHF
14	.	TRBV2	.	TRBJ1-5	TGTGCCAGCGGGTTTGGACAGTCCAATCAGCCCCAGCATTTT	CASGFGQSNQPQHF
13	.	TRBV15	.	TRBJ2-3	TGTGCCACCAGCAATCCTCAGGGGGATACGCAGTATTTT	CATSNPQGDTQYF
16	TRBD1	TRBV13	.	TRBJ1-4	TGTGCCAGCAGCTACGGACAGGGAGCGACTAATGAAAAACTGTTTTTT	CASSYGQGATNEKLFF
14	TRBD2	TRBV7-7	.	TRBJ2-5	TGTGCTAGCAGCGCGGGGGGTTTCCAGGAGACCCAGTACTTC	CASSAGGFQETQYF
16	TRBD1	TRBV5-6	.	TRBJ2-7	TGTGCCAGCAGCCCCGACAGGGTAGGGAGAGCGTACGAGCAGTACTTC	CASSPDRVGRAYEQYF
13	.	TRBV6-4	.	TRBJ2-3	TGTGCCAGCAGTGCCACTGCATCATATACGCAGTATTTT	CASSATASYTQYF
14	TRBD2	TRBV2	.	TRBJ2-3	TGTGCCAGCAGTGTCGGGGGGGGCACAGATACGCAGTATTTT	CASSVGGGTDTQYF
14	TRBD2	TRBV28	.	TRBJ2-5	TGTGCCAGCAAAGCGGGGGGGGCTCAAGAGACCCAGTACTTC	CASKAGGAQETQYF
15	TRBD2	TRBV9	.	TRBJ2-3	TGTGCCAGCAGCGGTCGGGGGGGGAGGTCAGATACGCAGTATTTT	CASSGRGGRSDTQYF
15	TRBD1	TRBV9	.	TRBJ2-7	TGTGCCAGCAGCGCCGGACAGGCGCTTTCCTACGAGCAGTACTTC	CASSAGQALSYEQYF
14	TRBD1	TRBV28	.	TRBJ2-3	TGTGCCAGCAGTTCGGGACAGGCTCCAGATACGCAGTATTTT	CASSSGQAPDTQYF
19	TRBD1	TRBV5-1	.	TRBJ2-7	TGCGCCAGCAGTTCACAGGGGGCCCCTCGTTGGGGGCTCTCCTACGAGCAGTACTTC	CASSSQGAPRWGLSYEQYF
12	TRBD1	TRBV30	.	TRBJ1-3	TGTGCCTGGGGGACAGGAGGAAACACCATATATTTT	CAWGTGGNTIYF
15	TRBD2	TRBV7-3	.	TRBJ2-7	TGTGCCAGCAGCTTAAATGGAGTAGCGGGCGGCGAGCAGTACTTC	CASSLNGVAGGEQYF
16	TRBD1	TRBV11-2	.	TRBJ1-2	TGTGCCAGCAGGAAGACCAGGGGACAGGACCTCTTCGGCTACACCTTC	CASRKTRGQDLFGYTF
15	TRBD1	TRBV7-9	.	TRBJ1-4	TGTGCCAGCAGCTCGTGGACAGGGGGGGACGAAAAACTGTTTTTT	CASSSWTGGDEKLFF
15	TRBD2	TRBV7-2	once	TRBJ2-5	TGTGCCAGCAGCCCAATGTCGGGGGGGCGGGAGACCCAGTACTTC	CASSPMSGGRETQYF
15	TRBD1	TRBV2	.	TRBJ2-2	TGTGCCAGCAGCCCTGACAGGGGGGTATCCGGGGAGCTGTTTTTT	CASSPDRGVSGELFF
15	.	TRBV2	.	TRBJ2-1	TGTGCCAGCAGTGATCTTGGCAGTACCTACAATGAGCAGTTCTTC	CASSDLGSTYNEQFF
15	TRBD1	TRBV25-1	once	TRBJ1-4	TGTGCCAGCAGTGTTTTGGGACAGGGAGATGAAAAACTGTTTTTT	CASSVLGQGDEKLFF
13	TRBD2	TRBV29-1	.	TRBJ2-7	TGCAGCGTGGCACGAACTAGCGGGGATGAGCAGTACTTC	CSVARTSGDEQYF